These T cell receptor beta chains were read from a single sample in a study of T cell responses to AZD1222 COVID-19 vaccine. The repertoire was sequenced with immunoSEQ multiplex PCR; TCRdb's copy has only in-frame clones and lacks some. The profile covers 150,000 to 200,000 clones, with approximately 90% appearing a single time and approximately 26% taken by the ten largest. Here the sequenced sample was peripheral blood, taken 28 days after the second AZD1222 dose. Receptor source: an adult who received the AZD1222 COVID-19 vaccine. Each CDR3 is given with its conserved first and last residue. D genes are given only for firm matches. Not all rows give a size; the values are once, few, many and, for expanded clones, a class.

abundance	d_gene	v_gene	j_gene	CDR3nt	CDR3aa
NA	TRBD2	TRBV12-3/TRBV12-4	TRBJ2-1	TGTGCCAGCAGGACTAGCGGGTACAATGAGCAGTTCTTC	CASRTSGYNEQFF
NA	TRBD1	TRBV11-2	TRBJ2-2	TGTGCCAGCAGCCTCCGGACAGGGGGGGTCCCCGGGGAGCTGTTTTTT	CASSLRTGGVPGELFF
NA	TRBD2	TRBV24-1	TRBJ2-1	TGTGCCACCAGTGATTTGAGTAGCGGGAGAATGGATGAGCAGTTCTTC	CATSDLSSGRMDEQFF
many	NA	TRBV6-4	TRBJ1-1	TGTGCCAGCAGTGAACAGGGAACGACTGAAGCTTTCTTT	CASSEQGTTEAFF
NA	TRBD2	TRBV9	TRBJ2-1	TGTGCCAGCAGCGATCCTAGCGGTGGTTCCTACAATGAGCAGTTCTTC	CASSDPSGGSYNEQFF
NA	TRBD1	TRBV10-3	TRBJ1-1	TGTGCCATCAGTAGGACAGGGGGCGCGGACACTGAAGCTTTCTTT	CAISRTGGADTEAFF
NA	TRBD1	TRBV15	TRBJ1-5	TGTGCCACCAGCAGAGGACAGGGGAGCAATCAGCCCCAGCATTTT	CATSRGQGSNQPQHF
NA	NA	TRBV7-3	TRBJ2-5	TGTGCCAGCAGCTCAGAGATCGGAGAGACCCAGTACTTC	CASSSEIGETQYF
NA	NA	TRBV30	TRBJ2-2	TGTGCCTGGAGTCAACCCTGGCCGGAGCTGTTTTTT	CAWSQPWPELFF
NA	TRBD1	TRBV30	TRBJ2-6	TGTGCCTGGAGTGTAAGGGACAGGGGGCTTACTGGGGCCAACGTCCTGACTTTC	CAWSVRDRGLTGANVLTF
NA	NA	TRBV27	TRBJ2-3	TGTGCCAGCAGTTACCTCCCCGGAGGCCTGACGCAGTATTTT	CASSYLPGGLTQYF
NA	NA	TRBV4-3	TRBJ1-4	TGCGCCAGCAGCCAAGGTGGTGGAGGAGAAAAACTGTTTTTT	CASSQGGGGEKLFF
NA	TRBD1	TRBV6-5	TRBJ1-2	TGTGCCAGCAGTTACGGACAGGGCGGCTATGGCTACACCTTC	CASSYGQGGYGYTF
NA	TRBD1	TRBV29-1	TRBJ2-5	TGCAGCGTTGAAGTGGGACAGGGGTTGGGAGAGACCCAGTACTTC	CSVEVGQGLGETQYF
NA	NA	TRBV7-2	TRBJ2-3	TGTGCCAGCAGCTTAGCAGATACGCAGTATTTT	CASSLADTQYF
NA	NA	TRBV7-8	TRBJ1-2	TGTGCCAGCAGCCGTCAGGGGACCCACTATGGCTACACCTTC	CASSRQGTHYGYTF
NA	NA	TRBV27	TRBJ1-2	TGTGCCAGCAGGCCGTCACCAGAGCCGGGCTATGGCTACACCTTC	CASRPSPEPGYGYTF
once	NA	TRBV2	TRBJ2-7	TGTGCCAGCAGTCAGGTCACGAACTACGAGCAGTACTTC	CASSQVTNYEQYF
once	TRBD1	TRBV3-1/TRBV3-2	TRBJ2-7	TGTGCCAGCAGCCCCAACCCGGCGGACAGGGGACACGAGCAGTACTTC	CASSPNPADRGHEQYF
NA	NA	TRBV19	TRBJ1-2	TGTGCCAGTAGGTCTTTCGACAGTACTTATGGCTACACCTTC	CASRSFDSTYGYTF